This T cell receptor (beta chain) appears in the sequencing data of a study of blood T cell repertoires in COVID-19. Study at large: COVID-19 samples collected from the United States, Italy and Spain covered acute and convalescent phases. PBMCs, B-cell-depleted T cells, or T cells provided the cDNA or gDNA that made up the material.

The CDR3 region is 12 residues in length, termini included. Germline V gene data show CDR1 as SNHLY and CDR2 as FYNNEI. As processed by the authors: Reference gene primers were amplified, and this amplification served to estimate nucleated cell counts. TCRdb's copy holds only in-frame clones and misses some; the assay was immunoSEQ multiplex PCR. V and J calls plus clone size are reproduced from that table; the DNA served to infer D and trimming. The sample comprises around 100,000 clones, 85% to 90% of which are singletons, and 4.6% rests with the top ten. As regards this clone: In this CDR3 the conserved last residue, phenylalanine or tryptophan, is missing, so a read error is likely. The DNA is left out, because the CDR3 cannot be placed on it with certainty; the CDR3 is given as TCRdb lists it.

The chain employs TRBV2 and TRBJ1-2; TRBD1, the table's D call, was not compared with the DNA. The sample consisted of peripheral blood. This TCR came from a woman aged 50 to 60 with acute or convalescent COVID-19. The CDR3 spells CASSYIIRQGCI.